This T cell receptor beta chain is drawn from a study of shared clonotypes between healthy human individuals. Study-wide points: Investigators expected sequencing depth to affect clonotype sharing among donors.

Here immunoSEQ multiplex PCR was the method, and the copy in TCRdb shows in-frame clones only, minus some. Among fewer than 400,000 clones listed, over 65% were seen once. Notes on this clone: Its antigen is unknown.

V was pared by 5 bases and J by 2 bases, with 4 bases of the junction left unmatched. From germline, CDR1 is LNHDA and CDR2 SQIVND (reference sequence). The CDR3 runs to 15 residues. Material for sequencing was memory CD4+ T cells sorted from blood. Subset given: CD45RA-negative fraction. The chain combines TRBV19 with TRBJ2-4, with 9 bases that match TRBD1. The source is a man between 25 and 39 years old in good health. CDR3 in DNA: TGTGCCAGTAGTGTAACAGGGGGCTCCAAAAACATTCAGTACTTC. Its translation is CASSVTGGSKNIQYF.